The 26 T cell receptor beta chains below come from one sample, sequenced in a study of response to subunit inactivated influenza vaccine. MiXCR was run by TCRdb on the RT-PCR reads, yielding one entry per CDR3 protein. The table has approximately 530,000 distinct CDR3 sequences, approximately 7.7% seen once. The specimen comprised PBMCs from blood, sampled around 2 years after vaccination. Source of these receptors: a man between 50 and 75 years old who received an inactivated influenza vaccine.

This clonotype was counted a few times. V gene TRBV9 combines with J gene TRBJ2-3, with 7 bases that match TRBD1. V lost 3 bases, J lost 3 bases, and 7 bases stayed unmatched. CDR1 is SGDLS and CDR2 is YYNGEE in the germline V gene. CDR3 length: 15 amino acids. CDR3 loop: CASSGGGRATDTQYF. CDR3 DNA sequence: TGTGCCAGCAGCGGAGGGGGCAGGGCGACAGATACGCAGTATTTT. Complete variable domain (other parts from reference TRBV9 and TRBJ2-3): DSGVTQTPKHLITATGQRVTLRCSPRSGDLSVYWYQQSLDQGLQFLIQYYNGEERAKGNILERFSAQQFPDLHSELNLSSLELGDSALYFCASSGGGRATDTQYFGPGTRLTVL.

The chain is built from TRBV27 and TRBJ2-1; D is unclear. The CDR3 length is 16 residues. Trimming removed 4 bases at V and 3 bases at J, with 16 bases between. Germline loops: CDR1 MNHEY, CDR2 SMNVEV (reference sequence). This CDR3 is CASSSLAVMVYNEQFF. CDR3 in DNA: TGTGCCAGCAGTTCTCTCGCGGTGATGGTCTACAATGAGCAGTTCTTC.

The sample holds many counts of this clonotype. CDR3 in DNA: TGCAGTGCTACCGCACCGGGACAGCTCACAGATACGCAGTATTTT. Protein product: CSATAPGQLTDTQYF. The genes are TRBV20-1 and TRBJ2-3; 7 nucleotides line up with TRBD1. The V gene end was trimmed by 4 bases and the J gene end by 2 bases; junction bases not matched to a gene: 9. The CDR3 is 15 residues long. Germline loops: CDR1 DFQATT, CDR2 SNEGSKA (reference sequence).

The genes are TRBV10-3 and TRBJ2-1; 9 nucleotides line up with TRBD2. The CDR3 has 15 amino acids. V gave up 4 bases and J gave up 5 bases; unmatched junction bases: 6. Germline V lookup: CDR1 ENHRY, CDR2 SYGVKD. CDR3 in DNA: TGTGCCATCAGTGGTCGAGTAGCGGGAGACAATGAGCAGTTCTTC. Translation: CAISGRVAGDNEQFF.

The chain links TRBV7-8 to TRBJ2-7; D gene unclear. Germline CDR1 and CDR2: SGHVS and FQNEAQ. The ends were cut back, 1 base at V and 1 base at J, with 8 bases in the middle. The CDR3 sequence is 14 residues long. The CDR3 is CASSLVQLSYEQYF. Here the CDR3 DNA reads TGTGCCAGCAGCTTAGTCCAGCTTTCCTACGAGCAGTACTTC. Combining the CDR3 with reference TRBV7-8 and TRBJ2-7 gives the whole variable domain GAGVSQSPRYKVAKRGQDVALRCDPISGHVSLFWYQQALGQGPEFLTYFQNEAQLDKSGLPSDRFFAERPEGSVSTLKIQRTQQEDSAVYLCASSLVQLSYEQYFGPGTRLTVT.

This chain's CDR3 is CASSLVTGQGFTGELFF. The DNA for the CDR3 is TGTGCCAGCAGTTTAGTCACGGGACAGGGGTTCACCGGGGAGCTGTTTTTT. This chain connects TRBV12-3 or TRBV12-4 to TRBJ2-2; 10 bases fit TRBD1. Trimming cost V 1 base and J 4 bases; bases outside gene matches: 6. The CDR3 runs 17 residues.

This clonotype was observed a few times. The chain couples TRBV5-1 to TRBJ2-5; 8 bases agree with TRBD1. The ends lost 4 bases at V and 1 base at J; junction bases unmatched: 3. This CDR3 is 14 amino acids long. Germline assignment: CDR1 SGHRS and CDR2 YFSETQ. The CDR3 loop reads CASSQGTGQETQYF. In DNA form, the CDR3 reads TGCGCCAGCAGCCAGGGGACAGGCCAAGAGACCCAGTACTTC.

This CDR3 reads CASSGGPGQSQETQYF. CDR3 in DNA: TGTGCCAGCAGCGGGGGGCCGGGACAGAGCCAAGAGACCCAGTACTTC. The chain links TRBV9 to TRBJ2-5; 7 nucleotides line up with TRBD1. The CDR3 has 16 residues. The germline CDR1 and CDR2 sequences are SGDLS and YYNGEE. The V segment lost 3 bases and the J segment 1 base; nucleotides outside the gene matches: 9.

This clonotype appeared a few times. The rearrangement uses TRBV4-2 and TRBJ2-1; no clear D. CDR1 and CDR2 (germline): LGHNA, YNFKEQ. The CDR3 loop spans 13 amino acids. V shed 4 bases and J shed 6 bases, with 10 bases lying between them. CDR3 nucleotide sequence: TGTGCCAGCAGCCTGGGGTCGGGCAATGAGCAGTTCTTC. Its translation is CASSLGSGNEQFF.

This clonotype was found many times. The rearrangement links TRBV9 to TRBJ2-3, with D uncertain. Germline lookup yields CDR1 SGDLS and CDR2 YYNGEE. The CDR3 extends over 15 amino acids. The V gene lost 0 bases and the J gene lost 3 bases, with 11 bases spanning the gap. In nucleotides, the CDR3 is TGTGCCAGCAGCGTAGCGGGCAGACGGACAGATACGCAGTATTTT. Translated, it gives CASSVAGRRTDTQYF.

The V and J genes are TRBV9 and TRBJ2-2, with D perhaps matching TRBD2 (6 bases). The germline CDR1 and CDR2 sequences are SGDLS and YYNGEE. V gave up 4 bases and J gave up 6 bases, with 22 bases separating them. The CDR3 extends over 17 amino acids. The CDR3: CASSFSLKEGRSGELFF. Written as DNA, the CDR3 is TGTGCCAGCAGCTTCTCCTTGAAGGAGGGGAGGTCCGGGGAGCTGTTTTTT.

The CDR3 DNA follows: TGTGCCAGCAGCTCCACCCGGGACAGGGGGCGCGGTGAGCAGTTCTTC. Translated, it gives CASSSTRDRGRGEQFF. V gene TRBV13 combines with J gene TRBJ2-1; 12 positions agree with TRBD1. CDR3 size: 16 residues. Germline trimming cut 4 bases from V and 9 bases from J; bases unmatched to any gene: 10. Germline V gene data show CDR1 as PRHDT and CDR2 as FYEKMQ (reference sequence).

This clonotype was counted at least ten times. The rearrangement uses TRBV10-3 and TRBJ2-3, with 8 bases matching TRBD1. Trimming at V came to 6 bases and at J to 2 bases, leaving 7 bases not matched to a gene. This CDR3 is 15 amino acids long. Germline assignment: CDR1 ENHRY and CDR2 SYGVKD. In DNA, the CDR3 is TGTGCCATCAGAGCCGACAGGGGAAACACAGATACGCAGTATTTT. Amino acids: CAIRADRGNTDTQYF.

This clonotype was counted ten times or more. This rearrangement joins TRBV7-7 to TRBJ2-1; D is uncertain. V was shortened by 0 bases and J by 9 bases, with 9 bases between the two germline ends. CDR1 is SSHAT and CDR2 is FNYEAQ in the germline V gene (reference sequence). The CDR3 is made up of 13 amino acids. CDR3 amino acids: CASSLAPRGEQFF. DNA of the CDR3: TGTGCCAGCAGCTTAGCGCCCCGTGGTGAGCAGTTCTTC.

Ten or more counts support this clonotype. The gene calls are TRBV5-1 and TRBJ2-3; 9 bases agree with TRBD1. The germline gives CDR1 SGHRS, CDR2 YFSETQ. The CDR3 sequence is 16 residues long. The junction had 7 bases not matched to a gene; V was cut back by 2 bases and J by 3 bases. The CDR3 DNA follows: TGCGCCAGCAGCTTCGGCGGGACAGGGCGGACAGATACGCAGTATTTT. Translating it yields CASSFGGTGRTDTQYF.

This clonotype was found many times. The chain uses TRBV27 and TRBJ1-2, with D possibly being TRBD1 (6 bases). The CDR3 is made up of 12 amino acids. The germline V gene has CDR1 MNHEY and CDR2 SMNVEV (reference sequence). The V gene lost 3 bases and the J gene lost 4 bases, with 6 bases spanning the gap. CDR3 DNA: TGTGCCAGCAGTTTCAGGGGCTATGGCTACACCTTC. It translates to CASSFRGYGYTF.

The sample holds many counts of this clonotype. A read error may produce the germline difference seen at one junction end. This rearrangement joins TRBV2 to TRBJ1-2; D is possibly TRBD1 (6 bases). The CDR3 loop spans 13 amino acids. CDR1 SNHLY and CDR2 FYNNEI come from the germline V gene. Here the CDR3 DNA reads TGTGCCAGCAGCGAAGGGACAATTTTTGGCTACACCTTC. This codes for CASSEGTIFGYTF. Based on the CDR3 plus reference TRBV2 and TRBJ1-2, the full variable domain is EPEVTQTPSHQVTQMGQEVILRCVPISNHLYFYWYRQILGQKVEFLVSFYNNEISEKSEIFDDQFSVERPDGSNFTLKIRSTKLEDSAMYFCASSEGTIFGYTFGSGTRLTVV.

This clonotype was counted ten times or more. The chain uses TRBV28 and TRBJ2-3, with 9 bases lining up with TRBD2. This CDR3 comprises 16 residues. V trimming: 4 bases; J trimming: 5 bases; junction bases outside the gene matches: 10. Germline V gene data show CDR1 as MDHEN and CDR2 as SYDVKM. CDR3 residues: CASSSPGTSSRDTQYF. CDR3 nucleotide sequence: TGTGCCAGCAGTTCACCAGGGACTAGCTCGAGAGATACGCAGTATTTT. Variable domain in full (rest from reference TRBV28 and TRBJ2-3): DVKVTQSSRYLVKRTGEKVFLECVQDMDHENMFWYRQDPGLGLRLIYFSYDVKMKEKGDIPEGYSVSREKKERFSLILESASTNQTSMYLCASSSPGTSSRDTQYFGPGTRLTVL.

The chain is built from TRBV3-1 and TRBJ1-2; D uncertain. CDR3 length: 14 amino acids. Trimming shortened V by 4 bases and J by 8 bases, and 17 bases separated the two germline ends. The germline CDR1 and CDR2 sequences are LGHDT and YNNKEL (reference sequence). The CDR3 DNA reads TGTGCCAGCAGCCGGGCGGGGTCCCGGTGGGGCTACACCTTC. It codes for CASSRAGSRWGYTF.

This clonotype was counted between two and nine times. In DNA, the CDR3 is TGTGCCAGCAGCGCGCCGGGACAGGGGAGGCGCGGGAGTAGTTCGTACTTC. Its translation is CASSAPGQGRRGSSSYF. The genes are TRBV9 and TRBJ2-7; TRBD1 aligns across 10 bases. CDR1 is SGDLS and CDR2 is YYNGEE in the germline V gene. The CDR3 runs to 17 residues. V gave up 3 bases and J gave up 12 bases; unmatched junction bases: 21.

The sample holds a few counts of this clonotype. The gene calls are TRBV4-1 and TRBJ2-7, with a possible D match to TRBD1 (6 bases). This CDR3 has 13 amino acids. Germline V gene lookup returns CDR1 MGHRA and CDR2 YSYEKL. Trimming took off 4 bases at V and 5 bases at J, with 12 bases between the two ends. The CDR3 DNA is TGCGCCAGCAGCCCACCGAACAGGGACGAGCAGTACTTC. The encoded protein is CASSPPNRDEQYF.

The sample holds a few counts of this clonotype. The rearrangement joins TRBV5-1 to TRBJ2-6; D is ambiguous. The CDR3 covers 15 residues. The V and J ends lost 6 bases and 0 bases respectively, with 10 bases between them. Germline V gene lookup returns CDR1 SGHRS and CDR2 YFSETQ. The DNA of the CDR3 is TGCGCCAGCACCTCCCCCCCCTCTGGGGCCAACGTCCTGACTTTC. Amino acid sequence: CASTSPPSGANVLTF.

This clonotype was counted many times. This rearrangement joins TRBV3-1 to TRBJ2-7; tentatively, D is TRBD1 (5 bases). Trimming took 0 bases from V and 1 from J, leaving 16 bases between them. In germline, CDR1 is LGHDT, CDR2 YNNKEL (reference sequence). This CDR3 is 17 amino acids long. CDR3 in amino acids: CASSQDSSGWISYEQYF. CDR3 in DNA: TGTGCCAGCAGCCAAGATTCTTCAGGGTGGATTTCCTACGAGCAGTACTTC.

This clonotype was detected many times. The chain combines TRBV5-1 with TRBJ1-1; D uncertain. In germline, CDR1 is SGHRS, CDR2 YFSETQ. This CDR3 region has 13 residues. Trimming stripped 2 bases from V and 0 bases from J, with 5 bases between. The CDR3 DNA follows: TGCGCCAGCAGCTTTGTCTTGAACACTGAAGCTTTCTTT. It specifies CASSFVLNTEAFF.

This clonotype showed up just a few times. The chain recombines TRBV6-2 or TRBV6-3 with TRBJ2-6, with 7 bases that match TRBD1. Germline CDR1 and CDR2: MNHEY and SVGEGT. The CDR3 loop spans 21 amino acids. V lost 6 bases and J lost 0; bases outside the gene matches: 20. The CDR3 region is CASRTGRGLAPPLSGANVLTF. The CDR3 DNA is TGTGCCAGCAGAACAGGCAGGGGGTTAGCCCCTCCGCTCTCTGGGGCCAACGTCCTGACTTTC.

The V and J genes are TRBV5-1 and TRBJ1-2; 8 bases fit TRBD1. After removal of 4 bases from V and 6 bases from J, the junction contained 5 bases not matched to a gene. The length of the CDR3 is 13 residues. Germline CDR1 and CDR2: SGHRS and YFSETQ. In nucleotides, the CDR3 is TGCGCCAGCAGCCCGACAGGGGATCATGGCTACACCTTC. The encoded protein is CASSPTGDHGYTF. Full variable domain (remainder filled in from reference TRBV5-1 and TRBJ1-2): KAGVTQTPRYLIKTRGQQVTLSCSPISGHRSVSWYQQTPGQGLQFLFEYFSETQRNKGNFPGRFSGRQFSNSRSEMNVSTLELGDSALYLCASSPTGDHGYTFGSGTRLTVV.